This TCR beta chain was retrieved from a study of cytomegalovirus exposure and HLA in healthy donors. Note on this clone: What it binds is unknown.

Primers included in the PCR were 60 Vbeta and 13 Jbeta primers. The repertoire was sequenced with immunoSEQ multiplex PCR; TCRdb's copy has only in-frame clones and lacks some. The sample lists some 130,000 clones, more than 70% occurring once. Overall study findings and caveats: At a 0.05 false discovery rate, a later analysis found about 17,000 TCR beta sequences to be associated with HLA alleles.

The CDR3 is made up of 18 amino acids. With V trimmed by 0 bases and J by 6 bases, 12 bases remained unmatched. CDR1 and CDR2 (germline): LNHNV, YYDKDF (reference sequence). This chain uses TRBV15 with TRBJ2-7, with 12 bases that match TRBD1. The sequence came from a man aged 40-49 years in good health and CMV-seronegative. The specimen sequenced was PBMCs. As DNA, the CDR3 is TGTGCCACCAGCAGAGAGTTCGGGACAGGGGGCGATAGGGCCGAGCAGTACTTC. It codes for CATSREFGTGGDRAEQYF.